Below, 25 T cell receptor beta chains from the same sample are listed, as sequenced in a study of cytomegalovirus exposure and HLA in healthy donors. The PCR made use of 60 Vbeta and 13 Jbeta primers. Method: immunoSEQ multiplex PCR; TCRdb's copy keeps in-frame clones and lacks some. The sample holds about 30,000 clones, around nine tenths seen once. The material sequenced was PBMCs. These receptors all stem from a boy aged 5-17 years in good health and CMV-seronegative.

The chain is built from TRBV25-1 and TRBJ2-3, with a tentative D call TRBD1 (6 bases). Looked up from germline, CDR1 is MGHDK and CDR2 is SYGVNS. This CDR3 region has 14 residues. V was trimmed by 5 bases and J by 0 bases, leaving 9 bases between them. The CDR3 loop is CASSKTGSTDTQYF. Written as DNA, the CDR3 is TGTGCCAGCAGTAAGACAGGTAGCACAGATACGCAGTATTTT.

This chain links TRBV5-8 with TRBJ2-2; TRBD2 agrees at 9 bases. This CDR3 is built from 15 residues. Germline V gene lookup returns CDR1 SGHTS and CDR2 YDEGEE. The V segment lost 1 base and the J segment 7 bases; nucleotides outside the gene matches: 5. The CDR3 DNA is TGTGCCAGCAGCTTGTCTCTAGCGGGGATCGGGGAGCTGTTTTTT. Translation: CASSLSLAGIGELFF.

The chain joins TRBV6-1 to TRBJ2-7; no definite D call. Trimming removed 7 bases at V and 4 bases at J, with 8 bases between. The length of the CDR3 is 11 residues. Germline CDR1 reads MNHNS; CDR2 reads SASEGT. The CDR3 region is CASTVNYEQYF. CDR3 in DNA: TGTGCCAGCACAGTCAATTACGAGCAGTACTTC.

This clone occurred a few times. V and J are TRBV5-1 and TRBJ2-1; the match to TRBD1 covers 7 bases. The CDR3 spans 14 residues. V gave up 4 bases and J gave up 8 bases; unmatched junction bases: 9. Germline V gene lookup returns CDR1 SGHRS and CDR2 YFSETQ. The CDR3 here is CASSTGQVEYEQFF. Here the CDR3 DNA reads TGCGCCAGCAGCACCGGACAGGTAGAGTATGAGCAGTTCTTC.

The chain uses TRBV7-8 and TRBJ2-3, with TRBD2 matching over 7 bases. Germline V gene sequence: CDR1 SGHVS, CDR2 FQNEAQ. Germline trimming cut 4 bases from V and 1 base from J; bases unmatched to any gene: 23. CDR3 length: 21 amino acids. Here the CDR3 reads CASSSGFLRTSAGGGTDTQYF. As DNA, the CDR3 is TGTGCCAGCAGCTCCGGTTTTTTAAGAACTAGCGCAGGAGGTGGCACAGATACGCAGTATTTT. The full variable domain, in which reference TRBV7-8 and TRBJ2-3 provide the parts outside the CDR3, is GAGVSQSPRYKVAKRGQDVALRCDPISGHVSLFWYQQALGQGPEFLTYFQNEAQLDKSGLPSDRFFAERPEGSVSTLKIQRTQQEDSAVYLCASSSGFLRTSAGGGTDTQYFGPGTRLTVL.

This clone was recorded a few times. V gene TRBV6-6 combines with J gene TRBJ1-5, with D tentatively TRBD1 (5 bases). Germline V gives CDR1 MNHNY, CDR2 SVGAGI (reference sequence). Trimming took 2 bases from V and 3 from J, leaving 14 bases between them. This CDR3 has 16 amino acids. The CDR3 DNA sequence: TGTGCCAGCAGTTACGATCCCAGGGCCAACAATCAGCCCCAGCATTTT. Amino acid sequence: CASSYDPRANNQPQHF.

This clone was seen a handful of times. This chain joins TRBV7-6 and TRBJ2-3, with D hard to call. This CDR3 is built from 12 residues. Germline V CDR1 and CDR2: SGHVS, FNYEAQ. V dropped 1 base and J dropped 5 bases, with 4 bases sitting between them. The CDR3 DNA follows: TGTGCCAGCAGCTTAGTCAAAGATACGCAGTATTTT. Translation gives CASSLVKDTQYF.

This rearrangement joins TRBV18 to TRBJ1-2; weak D call: TRBD1 (5 bases). The CDR3 consists of 15 residues. Germline values: CDR1 KGHSH, CDR2 LQKENI. V dropped 3 bases and J dropped 0 bases, with 11 bases sitting between them. The CDR3 DNA reads TGTGCCAGCTCACCCAGGACAACCACTAACTATGGCTACACCTTC. Its translation: CASSPRTTTNYGYTF. The variable domain in full, completed from reference TRBV18 and TRBJ1-2, reads NAGVMQNPRHLVRRRGQEARLRCSPMKGHSHVYWYRQLPEEGLKFMVYLQKENIIDESGMPKERFSAEFPKEGPSILRIQQVVRGDSAAYFCASSPRTTTNYGYTFGSGTRLTVV.

The chain is built from TRBV6-5 and TRBJ1-2; D is undetermined. The CDR3 extends over 13 amino acids. V was pared by 3 bases and J by 2 bases, with 7 bases between. Looked up from germline, CDR1 is MNHEY and CDR2 is SVGAGI. In DNA, the CDR3 is TGTGCCAGCAGTTATGAGGCGAACTATGGCTACACCTTC. This translates into CASSYEANYGYTF.

The chain employs TRBV27 and TRBJ2-2; 8 bases align to TRBD1. The J segment lost 1 base and the V segment lost 8 bases, leaving 6 bases of the junction unmatched. CDR1 is MNHEY and CDR2 is SMNVEV in the germline V gene (reference sequence). The CDR3 loop spans 15 amino acids. The CDR3: CASRSGQVNTGELFF. The CDR3 coding sequence is TGTGCCAGCCGTTCGGGACAGGTGAACACCGGGGAGCTGTTTTTT.

The chain carries TRBV7-3 and TRBJ2-3; D might be TRBD1 (6 bases). Trimming left V 4 bases short and J 5 bases short, with 10 bases between. CDR3 length: 13 amino acids. CDR1 is SGHTA and CDR2 is FQGTGA in the germline V gene. In DNA form, the CDR3 reads TGTGCCAGCAGCTCAGGGGTGGAAGATACGCAGTATTTT. Translated, it gives CASSSGVEDTQYF. The whole variable domain, filled in from reference TRBV7-3 and TRBJ2-3, reads GAGVSQTPSNKVTEKGKYVELRCDPISGHTALYWYRQSLGQGPEFLIYFQGTGAADDSGLPNDRFFAVRPEGSVSTLKIQRTERGDSAVYLCASSSGVEDTQYFGPGTRLTVL.

The chain joins TRBV7-2 to TRBJ2-1, with 7 bases lining up with TRBD2. This CDR3 spans 16 amino acids. The ends lost 5 bases at V and 0 bases at J; junction bases unmatched: 7. Germline-derived CDR1 and CDR2 are SGHTA and FQGNSA. The CDR3 DNA reads TGTGCCAGCAGCCCACGCTCTAGCGGCTCCTACAATGAGCAGTTCTTC. Encoded protein: CASSPRSSGSYNEQFF.

The rearrangement links TRBV6-1 to TRBJ1-2, with a possible D match to TRBD1 (6 bases). Germline V gene lookup returns CDR1 MNHNS and CDR2 SASEGT. The CDR3 totals 11 residues. Between the trimmed V and J ends, which lost 11 bases and 7 bases, there was a span of 14 bases. CDR3 region: CAGGGLGGYTF. DNA for the CDR3: TGTGCCGGGGGGGGCCTGGGTGGCTACACCTTC.

The chain recombines TRBV4-1 with TRBJ1-2; maybe TRBD1 (5 bases). Trimming pared 0 bases from V and 6 bases from J, leaving 11 bases between. CDR1 and CDR2 (germline): MGHRA, YSYEKL. The CDR3 extends over 14 amino acids. In DNA form, the CDR3 reads TGCGCCAGCAGCCAAGAGACAGTTTTGGATGGCTACACCTTC. Translated: CASSQETVLDGYTF.

This clone was seen only a few times. The rearrangement joins TRBV19 to TRBJ2-3; the match to TRBD2 covers 8 bases. The CDR3 is 19 amino acids. Trimming removed 3 bases from V and 4 bases from J; junction bases left unmatched: 18. In germline, CDR1 is LNHDA, CDR2 SQIVND (reference sequence). The CDR3 loop is CASSMLSGGTLDAADTQYF. CDR3 DNA: TGTGCCAGTAGTATGCTGAGCGGGGGAACTCTGGATGCCGCAGATACGCAGTATTTT.

This clone was seen a single time. The V gene is TRBV4-1, the J gene TRBJ2-7; D may be TRBD2 (6 bases). The CDR3 is made up of 15 amino acids. CDR1 and CDR2 (germline): MGHRA, YSYEKL. V was shortened by 0 bases and J by 7 bases, with 16 bases between the two germline ends. CDR3 protein: CASSQERTYGGEQYF. DNA of the CDR3: TGCGCCAGCAGCCAAGAACGGACTTACGGGGGAGAGCAGTACTTC.

The V gene is TRBV30, the J gene TRBJ1-3, with D perhaps TRBD1 (5 bases). Trimming shortened V by 2 bases and J by 4 bases, and 18 bases separated the two germline ends. The germline V gene encodes CDR1 GTSNPN and CDR2 SVGIG (reference sequence). The CDR3 contains 16 residues. The CDR3 nucleotides are TGTGCCTGGAGTACCGCCGGGGGATCGCGAGGAAACACCATATATTTT. Translation gives CAWSTAGGSRGNTIYF.

The gene calls are TRBV5-1 and TRBJ1-2, with a weak D call TRBD1 (6 bases). V gave up 4 bases and J gave up 3 bases, with 16 bases separating them. This CDR3 is 15 amino acids long. CDR1 is SGHRS, CDR2 YFSETQ, per germline. The CDR3 region has the DNA TGCGCCAGCAGCCCCAACGGACCAGGGGACTATGGCTACACCTTC. The encoded protein is CASSPNGPGDYGYTF.

The chain employs TRBV9 and TRBJ2-3, with 9 bases lining up with TRBD1. V dropped 4 bases and J dropped 4; count of bases not matched to a gene: 13. Germline-derived CDR1 and CDR2 are SGDLS and YYNGEE. This CDR3 contains 17 residues. The CDR3 protein is CASSPSGTGGVADTQYF. For the CDR3, the DNA is TGTGCCAGCAGCCCTAGCGGAACAGGGGGCGTCGCAGATACGCAGTATTTT.

V is TRBV6-5 and J is TRBJ1-2; the match to TRBD1 covers 8 bases. From germline, CDR1 is MNHEY and CDR2 SVGAGI. V trimming: 5 bases; J trimming: 12 bases; junction bases outside the gene matches: 11. CDR3 length: 13 residues. This chain's CDR3 is CASSQGAQARNTF. The CDR3 bases are TGTGCCAGCAGTCAGGGGGCACAGGCGAGAAACACCTTC.

For the CDR3, the DNA is TGTGCCAGCAGGGGGTCTAGCGGTCTCCAAGAGACCCAGTACTTC. Translation gives CASRGSSGLQETQYF. This chain connects TRBV2 to TRBJ2-5, with 7 bases matching TRBD2. Unmatched junction bases numbered 8, after V lost 6 bases and J lost 1 base. From germline, CDR1 is SNHLY and CDR2 FYNNEI. The length of the CDR3 is 15 residues.

The chain joins TRBV10-3 to TRBJ2-2, with 9 positions matching TRBD1. CDR1 and CDR2 (germline): ENHRY, SYGVKD. With V trimmed by 3 bases and J by 6 bases, 5 bases remained unmatched. The CDR3 is made up of 15 amino acids. The CDR3, as DNA: TGTGCCATCAGTGACGGGACAGGGTCTCCCGGGGAGCTGTTTTTT. It encodes CAISDGTGSPGELFF.

The CDR3 region is CASSLGRQETQYF. CDR3 DNA sequence: TGTGCCAGCAGTCTGGGCAGACAAGAGACCCAGTACTTC. The chain joins TRBV2 to TRBJ2-5; D remains ambiguous. The CDR3 runs to 13 residues. Germline-derived CDR1 and CDR2 are SNHLY and FYNNEI. V lost 5 bases and J lost 2, with 9 bases in between. The complete variable domain, with remaining parts taken from reference TRBV2 and TRBJ2-5, reads EPEVTQTPSHQVTQMGQEVILRCVPISNHLYFYWYRQILGQKVEFLVSFYNNEISEKSEIFDDQFSVERPDGSNFTLKIRSTKLEDSAMYFCASSLGRQETQYFGPGTRLLVL.

CDR3 protein: CASSQDLRGLGELFF. The CDR3, as DNA: TGCGCCAGCAGCCAAGATCTGCGCGGGCTCGGGGAGCTGTTTTTT. This chain uses TRBV4-3 with TRBJ2-2; TRBD2 might be the D (5 bases). Germline V CDR1 and CDR2: LGHNA, YSLEER. Trimming shortened V by 0 bases and J by 7 bases, and 12 bases separated the two germline ends. This CDR3 spans 15 amino acids.

CDR3 bases: TGTGCCAGCAGCCAAGATCCTGGCGGGGGCCCCACAGATACGCAGTATTTT. This sequence encodes CASSQDPGGGPTDTQYF. The rearrangement links TRBV4-2 to TRBJ2-3; D perhaps matches TRBD2 (7 bases). CDR3 size: 17 residues. Trimming stripped 0 bases from V and 2 bases from J, with 15 bases between. Germline V gene sequence: CDR1 LGHNA, CDR2 YNFKEQ.